What follows are 13 T cell receptor beta chains derived from one specimen sequenced in a study of early T cells in non-severe SARS-CoV-2 infection. TCRdb re-called the 5' RACE reads through MiXCR, storing one row per CDR3 protein. The repertoire holds 55,000 to 70,000 distinct CDR3 sequences, about 4.9% seen once, with approximately 5.4% in the top ten. The sequenced sample consisted of whole blood. The receptors were sampled from an adult who was a healthcare worker with PCR-confirmed SARS-CoV-2 infection or an uninfected control (not recorded which).

This clonotype was recorded at least ten times. The chain links TRBV15 to TRBJ2-7; D is undetermined. V was clipped by 0 bases and J by 4 bases, with 7 bases between them. Germline V lookup: CDR1 LNHNV, CDR2 YYDKDF (reference sequence). This CDR3 is built from 13 residues. CDR3 nucleotides: TGTGCCACCAGCAGAGATTACCGGTACGAGCAGTACTTC. Its protein product is CATSRDYRYEQYF.

This clonotype was observed a handful of times. J is TRBJ1-6 and V is TRBV12-3 or TRBV12-4, with 10 bases fitting TRBD1. The CDR3 totals 18 residues. With 5 bases clipped from V and 0 bases from J, the junction kept 7 bases outside the gene matches. CDR3 bases: TGTGCCAGCAGTACTTGGGACAGGGGTCCCTCCTATAATTCACCCCTCCACTTT. Residues: CASSTWDRGPSYNSPLHF.

This clonotype was found many times. The rearrangement links TRBV5-1 to TRBJ2-5; D gene ambiguous. CDR1 and CDR2 from the germline V gene are SGHRS and YFSETQ. CDR3 length: 16 residues. V gave up 0 bases and J gave up 3 bases, with 15 bases separating them. This CDR3 reads CASSLAGFRVEETQYF. The CDR3 DNA sequence: TGCGCCAGCAGCTTGGCCGGGTTTAGAGTCGAAGAGACCCAGTACTTC.

This clonotype was counted ten times or more. The rearrangement uses TRBV2 and TRBJ1-1, with a weak D call TRBD1 (6 bases). In germline, CDR1 is SNHLY, CDR2 FYNNEI. Trimming shortened V by 5 bases and J by 3 bases, and 16 bases separated the two germline ends. The CDR3 has 15 residues. The CDR3 sequence: CASSLPGGGYTEAFF. CDR3 nucleotides: TGTGCCAGCAGTCTCCCCGGGGGCGGTTACACTGAAGCTTTCTTT.

This clonotype was seen many times. The gene calls are TRBV7-9 and TRBJ2-7; no firm D call. There are 12 residues in the CDR3. The ends were cut back, 2 bases at V and 4 bases at J, with 6 bases in the middle. Germline CDR1 reads SEHNR; CDR2 reads FQNEAQ (reference sequence). The CDR3: CASSLFEYEQYF. The CDR3 bases are TGTGCCAGCAGCTTATTTGAGTACGAGCAGTACTTC.

This clonotype was seen many times. In DNA, the CDR3 is TGCGCCAGCAGGGCTAGCGGGAGCTCCTACAATGAGCAGTTCTTC. Translating it yields CASRASGSSYNEQFF. The V gene is TRBV10-1, the J gene TRBJ2-1; 10 bases agree with TRBD2. V lost 6 bases and J lost 0; bases outside the gene matches: 2. The germline V gene has CDR1 WNHNN and CDR2 SYGVQD (reference sequence). This CDR3 has 15 amino acids.

In its sample, this clonotype was seen once. The junction departs from the called germline gene at one end, perhaps through a read error. This rearrangement joins TRBV7-8 to TRBJ2-7, with D possibly TRBD2 on 5 matching bases. This CDR3 spans 12 amino acids. Germline lookup yields CDR1 SGHVS and CDR2 FQNEAQ. The CDR3 sequence is CASCLALAEQYF. The CDR3 region has the DNA TGTGCCAGCTGCTTAGCGCTAGCCGAGCAGTACTTC. Together with reference TRBV7-8 and TRBJ2-7, the CDR3 gives the full variable domain: GAGVSQSPRYKVAKRGQDVALRCDPISGHVSLFWYQQALGQGPEFLTYFQNEAQLDKSGLPSDRFFAERPEGSVSTLKIQRTQQEDSAVYLCASCLALAEQYFGPGTRLTVT.

This clonotype appeared many times. V is TRBV13 and J is TRBJ2-7; D not resolved. The CDR3 runs 12 residues. Per germline, CDR1 PRHDT and CDR2 FYEKMQ (reference sequence). Trimming shortened V by 0 bases and J by 5 bases, and 5 bases separated the two germline ends. DNA of the CDR3: TGTGCCAGCAGCTTAGGCGAGAACGAGCAGTACTTC. Translation gives CASSLGENEQYF.

Many counts were recorded for this clonotype. The chain recombines TRBV18 with TRBJ2-3; 9 bases fit TRBD1. CDR1 and CDR2 (germline): KGHSH, LQKENI. The V segment lost 3 bases and the J segment 6 bases; nucleotides outside the gene matches: 4. There are 14 residues in the CDR3. CDR3: CASSPGTGKDTQYF. CDR3 coding DNA: TGTGCCAGCTCACCCGGGACAGGGAAGGATACGCAGTATTTT. The full variable domain, completed using reference TRBV18 and TRBJ2-3, is NAGVMQNPRHLVRRRGQEARLRCSPMKGHSHVYWYRQLPEEGLKFMVYLQKENIIDESGMPKERFSAEFPKEGPSILRIQQVVRGDSAAYFCASSPGTGKDTQYFGPGTRLTVL.

This clonotype has at least ten counts. V gene TRBV28 combines with J gene TRBJ1-1; D call uncertain. Germline CDR1 is MDHEN and CDR2 is SYDVKM. The V gene lost 4 bases and the J gene lost 0 bases, with 12 bases spanning the gap. The CDR3 extends over 15 amino acids. The DNA of the CDR3 is TGTGCCAGCAGTTCCACCTACAGCGTGAACACTGAAGCTTTCTTT. Its translation: CASSSTYSVNTEAFF.

This clonotype was observed many times. The chain joins TRBV5-1 to TRBJ2-3; tentative D call: TRBD2 (5 bases). The CDR3 covers 13 residues. CDR1 is SGHRS and CDR2 is YFSETQ in the germline V gene. V lost 0 bases, J lost 8 bases, and 10 bases lay in between. The chain's CDR3 is CASSLAGSGTQYF. CDR3 DNA sequence: TGCGCCAGCAGCTTGGCGGGGAGCGGTACGCAGTATTTT. The variable domain in full, completed from reference TRBV5-1 and TRBJ2-3, reads KAGVTQTPRYLIKTRGQQVTLSCSPISGHRSVSWYQQTPGQGLQFLFEYFSETQRNKGNFPGRFSGRQFSNSRSEMNVSTLELGDSALYLCASSLAGSGTQYFGPGTRLTVL.

V usage is TRBV6-2 or TRBV6-3 and J usage is TRBJ2-3; D call uncertain. Trimming removed 5 bases from V and 4 bases from J, with 7 bases in between. Germline assignment: CDR1 MNHEY and CDR2 SVGEGT. The CDR3 loop spans 12 amino acids. CDR3 sequence: CASSTASDTQYF. The CDR3 bases are TGTGCCAGCAGTACCGCCTCAGATACGCAGTATTTT.

In this sample, this clonotype turned up many times. The chain is built from TRBV29-1 and TRBJ2-7, with D possibly being TRBD1 (6 bases). Looked up from germline, CDR1 is SQVTM and CDR2 is ANQGSEA. V was trimmed by 3 bases and J by 4 bases, leaving 10 bases between them. This CDR3 is 12 amino acids long. In nucleotides, the CDR3 is TGCAGCGTTGAGACAACAGGGTACGAGCAGTACTTC. Its translation: CSVETTGYEQYF.